This T cell receptor beta chain was recovered during a study of vaccination and CD4 T cells after COVID-19. Study overall: Timing of post-vaccine sample collection was a median about 70 days after dose two, with a range of 14 to 241. Cells were stimulated with overlapping spike peptides from SARS-CoV-2, HCoV-NL63, HCoV-OC43 and HCoV-229E.

This clonotype was recorded a few times. Its matching antigen is unknown. V was cut by 4 bases and J by 4 bases, with 13 bases left in between. This CDR3 spans 14 amino acids. The germline gives CDR1 MGHDK, CDR2 SYGVNS. CD4+ T cells that had been cultured provided DNA sequenced with the Oncomine TCR Beta short-read assay. TCRdb called the PCR reads again in MiXCR, with one record for every CDR3 protein. The sample has about 9,000 distinct CDR3 sequences, 55% seen once. Specified treatment: approximately nine-day PBMC culture with coronavirus spike peptide pools or control peptides (ViraFEST assay). Peptide-pool expansion of antigen-specific T cells preceded TCR sequencing in ViraFEST.

The V gene is TRBV25-1, the J gene TRBJ1-2; unclear D gene. The sample was CD4+ T cells from blood, cultured in vitro. This TCR came from a human donor who had recovered from COVID-19. This chain's CDR3 is CASSVARSSYGYTF. The CDR3 DNA follows: TGTGCCAGCAGTGTCGCTCGATCGAGCTATGGCTACACCTTC.